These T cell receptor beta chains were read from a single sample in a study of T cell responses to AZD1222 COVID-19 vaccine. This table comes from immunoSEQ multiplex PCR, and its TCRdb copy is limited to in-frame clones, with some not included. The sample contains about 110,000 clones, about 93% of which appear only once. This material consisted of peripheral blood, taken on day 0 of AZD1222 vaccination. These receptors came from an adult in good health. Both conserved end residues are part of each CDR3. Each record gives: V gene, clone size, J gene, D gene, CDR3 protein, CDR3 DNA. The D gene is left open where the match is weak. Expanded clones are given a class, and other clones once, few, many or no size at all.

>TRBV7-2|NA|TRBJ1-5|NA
CASSPVNTNQPQHF
TGTGCCAGCAGCCCCGTGAACACCAATCAGCCCCAGCATTTT
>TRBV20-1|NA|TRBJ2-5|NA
CSGGIQETQYF
TGCAGTGGAGGGATTCAAGAGACCCAGTACTTC
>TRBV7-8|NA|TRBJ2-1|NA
CASSLPQPLSSYNEQFF
TGTGCCAGCAGCTTGCCCCAGCCCTTGAGCTCCTACAATGAGCAGTTCTTC
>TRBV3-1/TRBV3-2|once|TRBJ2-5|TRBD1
CASSQKGTAFGETQYF
TGTGCCAGCAGCCAAAAGGGGACAGCCTTCGGAGAGACCCAGTACTTC
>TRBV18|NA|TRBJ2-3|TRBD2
CASSPLTLAGGTDTQYF
TGTGCCAGCTCACCACTGACCCTAGCGGGGGGCACAGATACGCAGTATTTT
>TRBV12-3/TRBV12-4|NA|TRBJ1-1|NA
CASSFLGGYEAFF
TGTGCCAGCAGTTTCCTCGGGGGATATGAAGCTTTCTTT
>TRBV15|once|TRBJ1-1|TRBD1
CATSGWTGGLNTEAFF
TGTGCCACCAGCGGATGGACAGGGGGCTTGAACACTGAAGCTTTCTTT
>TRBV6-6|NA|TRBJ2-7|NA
CASFGKPSSYEQYF
TGTGCCAGCTTCGGTAAGCCGAGCTCCTACGAGCAGTACTTC
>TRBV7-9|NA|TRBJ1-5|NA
CASSGHGGNQPQHF
TGTGCCAGCAGCGGTCACGGGGGCAATCAGCCCCAGCATTTT
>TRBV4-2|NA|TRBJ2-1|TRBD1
CASRAGGHNEQFF
TGTGCCAGCAGGGCAGGGGGCCACAATGAGCAGTTCTTC
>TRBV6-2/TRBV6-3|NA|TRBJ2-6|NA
CASSFGVGANVLTF
TGTGCCAGCAGCTTCGGGGTTGGGGCCAACGTCCTGACTTTC
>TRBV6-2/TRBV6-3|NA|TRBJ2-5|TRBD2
CASSPAGESETQYF
TGTGCCAGCAGCCCAGCGGGGGAATCAGAGACCCAGTACTTC
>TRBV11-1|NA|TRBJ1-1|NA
CASSLDKGQNTEAFF
TGTGCCAGCAGCTTAGATAAGGGGCAGAACACTGAAGCTTTCTTT
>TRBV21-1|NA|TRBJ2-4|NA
CASRGQGLAKNIQYF
TGTGCCAGCAGGGGACAGGGGCTAGCCAAAAACATTCAGTACTTC
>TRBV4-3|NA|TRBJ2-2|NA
CASSASATANTGELFF
TGCGCCAGCAGCGCCTCCGCGACAGCGAACACCGGGGAGCTGTTTTTT
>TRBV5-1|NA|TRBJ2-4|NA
CASSLAGRRLRIQYF
TGCGCCAGCAGCTTGGCAGGGAGGCGACTAAGAATTCAGTACTTC
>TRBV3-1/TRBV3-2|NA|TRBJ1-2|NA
CASSQDGRAYGYTF
TGTGCCAGCAGCCAAGACGGCAGAGCCTATGGCTACACCTTC
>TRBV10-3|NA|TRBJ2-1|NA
CAISEEATYNEQFF
TGTGCCATCAGTGAGGAGGCCACTTACAATGAGCAGTTCTTC
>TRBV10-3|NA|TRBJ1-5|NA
CAISRSNQPQHF
TGTGCCATCAGCAGGAGCAATCAGCCCCAGCATTTT
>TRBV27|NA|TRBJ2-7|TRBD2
CASTRSAGGPYEQYF
TGTGCCAGCACCCGAAGCGCGGGGGGACCCTACGAGCAGTACTTC
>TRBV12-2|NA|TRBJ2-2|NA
CASRLSGGPNTGELFF
TGTGCAAGTCGCTTAAGCGGGGGCCCGAACACCGGGGAGCTGTTTTTT
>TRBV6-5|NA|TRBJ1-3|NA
CASSYQGSGNTIYF
TGTGCCAGCAGTTATCAAGGGTCTGGAAACACCATATATTTT
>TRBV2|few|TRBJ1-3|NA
CASRAGGNTIYF
TGTGCCAGCAGAGCGGGTGGAAACACCATATATTTT
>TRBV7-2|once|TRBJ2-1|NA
CASSYLQGHRDNEQFF
TGTGCCAGCAGCTACCTACAGGGACACCGTGACAATGAGCAGTTCTTC
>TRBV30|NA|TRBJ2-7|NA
CAWSVSYEQYF
TGTGCCTGGAGTGTTTCTTACGAGCAGTACTTC
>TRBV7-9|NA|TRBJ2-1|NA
CASSFVKGWGIDEQFF
TGTGCCAGCAGTTTCGTGAAGGGGTGGGGGATAGATGAGCAGTTCTTC
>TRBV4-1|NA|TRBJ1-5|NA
CASSQDQNSGVGQPQHF
TGCGCCAGCAGCCAAGATCAAAATTCCGGGGTAGGGCAGCCCCAGCATTTT
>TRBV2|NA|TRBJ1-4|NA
CASRSLGFKGEKLFF
TGTGCCAGCAGGTCCTTGGGATTTAAAGGGGAAAAACTGTTTTTT
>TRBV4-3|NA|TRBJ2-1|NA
CASSQSGLNNEQFF
TGCGCCAGCAGCCAATCGGGACTTAACAATGAGCAGTTCTTC
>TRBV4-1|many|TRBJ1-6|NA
CASSQVLDPAGGSPLHF
TGCGCCAGCAGCCAAGTCTTAGATCCGGCTGGAGGTTCACCCCTCCACTTT
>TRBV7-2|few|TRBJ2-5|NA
CASSLVVRGGETQYF
TGTGCCAGCAGCTTAGTGGTCAGGGGTGGCGAGACCCAGTACTTC
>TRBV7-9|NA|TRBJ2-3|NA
CASSLGATDTQYF
TGTGCCAGCAGCTTAGGGGCAACAGATACGCAGTATTTT
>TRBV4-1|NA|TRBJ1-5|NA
CASSQDLGNQPQHF
TGCGCCAGCAGCCAGGACCTCGGCAATCAGCCCCAGCATTTT
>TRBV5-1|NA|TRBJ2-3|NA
CASSLIQERRDTQYF
TGCGCCAGCAGCTTGATACAGGAGCGGAGGGATACGCAGTATTTT
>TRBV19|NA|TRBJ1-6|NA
CASSMQGYYSPLHF
TGTGCCAGTAGTATGCAGGGGTACTATTCACCCCTCCACTTT
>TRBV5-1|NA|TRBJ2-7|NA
CASSLGLWPYEQYF
TGCGCCAGCAGCTTGGGGTTGTGGCCCTACGAGCAGTACTTC
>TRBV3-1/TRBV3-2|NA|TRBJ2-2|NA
CASSFRAGELFF
TGTGCCAGCAGCTTTCGGGCCGGGGAGCTGTTTTTT